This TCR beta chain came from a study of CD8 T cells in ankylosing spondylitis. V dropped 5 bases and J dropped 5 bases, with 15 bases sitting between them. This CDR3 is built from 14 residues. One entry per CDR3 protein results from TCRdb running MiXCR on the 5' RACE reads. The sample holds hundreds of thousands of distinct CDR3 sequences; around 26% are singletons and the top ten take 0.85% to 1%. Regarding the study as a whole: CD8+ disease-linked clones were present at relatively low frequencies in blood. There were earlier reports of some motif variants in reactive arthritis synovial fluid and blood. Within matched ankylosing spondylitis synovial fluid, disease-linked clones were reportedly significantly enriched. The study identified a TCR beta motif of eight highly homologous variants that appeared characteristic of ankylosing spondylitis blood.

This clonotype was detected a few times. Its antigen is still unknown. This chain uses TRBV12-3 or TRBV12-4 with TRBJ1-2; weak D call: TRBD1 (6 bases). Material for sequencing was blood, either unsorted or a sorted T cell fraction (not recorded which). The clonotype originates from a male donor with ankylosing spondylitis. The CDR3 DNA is TGTGCCAGCAGTGCACAGAGGGGGGGTTATGGCTACACCTTC. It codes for CASSAQRGGYGYTF.